This TCR beta chain was found in a study of pediatric ulcerative colitis. The wider study: Ulcerative colitis patients had pancolitis or left-sided colitis, with confirming histology. Notes on the study in general: All ulcerative colitis patients, but no controls, carried two rectal clonotypes.

The CDR3 length is 15 residues. Trimming left V 6 bases short and J 3 bases short, with 14 bases between. Germline CDR1 reads MNHNS; CDR2 reads SASEGT. Worth noting for this clone: The antigen remains unidentified.

The method was immunoSEQ multiplex PCR; TCRdb's version includes in-frame clones alone and lacks a portion of them. The top ten hold 1.1% of the sample, which has 30,000 or so clones, roughly 81% seen once. Rectal tissue came from one to two pinch biopsies taken at colonoscopy. The sequenced sample consisted of gut tissue. The chain joins TRBV6-1 to TRBJ1-4, with D unresolved. This TCR came from a boy between 5 and 17 years old with mild ulcerative colitis. This chain's CDR3 is CASRPPGAANEKLFF. CDR3 bases: TGTGCCAGCAGGCCACCGGGAGCGGCTAATGAAAAACTGTTTTTT.